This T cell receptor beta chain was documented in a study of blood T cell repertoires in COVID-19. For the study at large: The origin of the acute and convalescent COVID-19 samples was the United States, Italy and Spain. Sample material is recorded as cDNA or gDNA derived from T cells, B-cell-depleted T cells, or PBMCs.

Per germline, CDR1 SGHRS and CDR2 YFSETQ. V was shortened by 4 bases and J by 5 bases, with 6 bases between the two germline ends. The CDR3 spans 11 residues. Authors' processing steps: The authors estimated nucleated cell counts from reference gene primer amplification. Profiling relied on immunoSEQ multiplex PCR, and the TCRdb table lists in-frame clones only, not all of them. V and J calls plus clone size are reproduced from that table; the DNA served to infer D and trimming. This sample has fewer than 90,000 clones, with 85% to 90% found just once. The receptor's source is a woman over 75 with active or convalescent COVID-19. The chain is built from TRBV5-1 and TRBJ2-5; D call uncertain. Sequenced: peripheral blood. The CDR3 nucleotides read TGCGCCAGCAGCCTAGAGGAGACCCAGTACTTC. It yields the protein CASSLEETQYF.